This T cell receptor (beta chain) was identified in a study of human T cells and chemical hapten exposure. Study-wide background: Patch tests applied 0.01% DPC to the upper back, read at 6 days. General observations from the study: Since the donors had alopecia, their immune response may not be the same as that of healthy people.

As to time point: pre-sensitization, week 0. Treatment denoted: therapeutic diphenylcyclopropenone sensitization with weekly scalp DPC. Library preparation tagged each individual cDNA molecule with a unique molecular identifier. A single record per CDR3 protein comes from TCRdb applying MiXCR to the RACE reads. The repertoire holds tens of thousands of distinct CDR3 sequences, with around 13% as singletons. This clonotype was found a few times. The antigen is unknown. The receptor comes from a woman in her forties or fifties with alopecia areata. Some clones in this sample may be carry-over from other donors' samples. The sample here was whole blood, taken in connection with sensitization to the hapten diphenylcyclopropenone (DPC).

Here the CDR3 reads CASKGQGAGQPQHF. CDR3 nucleotides: TGTGCCAGCAAGGGACAGGGGGCTGGTCAGCCCCAGCATTTT. The chain recombines TRBV2 with TRBJ1-5, with TRBD1 identical over 12 bases. Germline CDR1 and CDR2: SNHLY and FYNNEI. The CDR3 totals 14 residues. Trimming took 7 bases from V and 6 from J; bases not matched to a gene: 4.